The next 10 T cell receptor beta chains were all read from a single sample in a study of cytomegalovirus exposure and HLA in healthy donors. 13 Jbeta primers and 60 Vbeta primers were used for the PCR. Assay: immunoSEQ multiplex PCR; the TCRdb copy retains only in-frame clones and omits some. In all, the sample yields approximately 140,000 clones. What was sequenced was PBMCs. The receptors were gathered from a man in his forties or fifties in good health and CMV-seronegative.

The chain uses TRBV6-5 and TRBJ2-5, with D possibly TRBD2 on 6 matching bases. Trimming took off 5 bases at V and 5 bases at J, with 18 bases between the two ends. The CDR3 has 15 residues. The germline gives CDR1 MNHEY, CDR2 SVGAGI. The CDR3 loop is CASSLINSEGETQYF. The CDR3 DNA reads TGTGCCAGCAGTCTAATCAACTCGGAGGGGGAGACCCAGTACTTC.

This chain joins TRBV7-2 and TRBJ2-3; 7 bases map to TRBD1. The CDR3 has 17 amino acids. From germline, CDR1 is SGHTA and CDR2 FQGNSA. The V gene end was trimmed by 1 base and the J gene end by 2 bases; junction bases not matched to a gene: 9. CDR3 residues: CASSLDLSGTDTDTQYF. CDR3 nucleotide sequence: TGTGCCAGCAGCTTAGATTTAAGTGGGACAGACACAGATACGCAGTATTTT.

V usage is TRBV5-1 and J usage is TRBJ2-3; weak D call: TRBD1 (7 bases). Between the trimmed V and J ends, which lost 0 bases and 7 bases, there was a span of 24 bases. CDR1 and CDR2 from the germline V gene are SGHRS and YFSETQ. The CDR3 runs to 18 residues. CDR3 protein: CASSLGTGGGLEGNTQYF. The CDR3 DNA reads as TGCGCCAGCAGCTTGGGGACAGGAGGGGGGCTGGAAGGGAATACGCAGTATTTT.

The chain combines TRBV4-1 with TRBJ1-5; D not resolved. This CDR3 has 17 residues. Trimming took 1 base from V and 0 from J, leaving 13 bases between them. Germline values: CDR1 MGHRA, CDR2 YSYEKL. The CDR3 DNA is TGCGCCAGCAGCCAAGGGGCTTCAGGTTATAGCAATCAGCCCCAGCATTTT. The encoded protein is CASSQGASGYSNQPQHF.

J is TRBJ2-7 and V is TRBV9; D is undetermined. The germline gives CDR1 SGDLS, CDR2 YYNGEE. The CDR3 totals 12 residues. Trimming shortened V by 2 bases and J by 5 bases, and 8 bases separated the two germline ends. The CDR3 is CASSVNNNEQYF. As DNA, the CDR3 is TGTGCCAGCAGCGTCAACAATAACGAGCAGTACTTC.

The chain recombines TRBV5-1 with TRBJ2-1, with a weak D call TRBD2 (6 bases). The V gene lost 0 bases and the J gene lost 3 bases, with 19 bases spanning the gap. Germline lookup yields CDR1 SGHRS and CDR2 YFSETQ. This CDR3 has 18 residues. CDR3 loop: CASSLVGGQRVFYNEQFF. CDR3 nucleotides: TGCGCCAGCAGCTTGGTTGGAGGGCAGAGGGTTTTCTACAATGAGCAGTTCTTC.

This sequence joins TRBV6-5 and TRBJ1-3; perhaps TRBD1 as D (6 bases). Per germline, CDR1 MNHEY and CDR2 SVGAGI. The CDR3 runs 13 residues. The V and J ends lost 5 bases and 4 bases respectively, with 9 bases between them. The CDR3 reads CASSGQPGNTIYF. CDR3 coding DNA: TGTGCCAGCAGTGGACAGCCAGGAAACACCATATATTTT.

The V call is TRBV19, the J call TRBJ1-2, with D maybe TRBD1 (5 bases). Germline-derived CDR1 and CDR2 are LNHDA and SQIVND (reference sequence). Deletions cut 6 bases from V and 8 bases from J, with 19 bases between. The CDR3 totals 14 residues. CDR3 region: CASRPGGDLAGYTF. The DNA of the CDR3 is TGTGCCAGTAGGCCCGGTGGGGACCTAGCGGGCTACACCTTC.

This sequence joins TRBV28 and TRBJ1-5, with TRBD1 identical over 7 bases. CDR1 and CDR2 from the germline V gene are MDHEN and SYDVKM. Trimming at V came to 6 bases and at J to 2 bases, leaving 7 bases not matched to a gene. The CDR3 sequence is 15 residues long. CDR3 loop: CASRTGTAGNQPQHF. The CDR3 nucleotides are TGTGCCAGCAGAACCGGGACAGCTGGCAATCAGCCCCAGCATTTT.

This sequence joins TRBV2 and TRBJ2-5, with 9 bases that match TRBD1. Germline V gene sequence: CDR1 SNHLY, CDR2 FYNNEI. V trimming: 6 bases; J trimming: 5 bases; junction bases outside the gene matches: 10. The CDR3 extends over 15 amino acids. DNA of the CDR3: TGTGCCAGCAGGGGCGGGACAGGGAAATGGGAGACCCAGTACTTC. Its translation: CASRGGTGKWETQYF.